This T cell receptor beta chain emerged from a study of blood T cell repertoires in COVID-19. In the study overall: Samples of COVID-19 (acute and convalescent) were obtained from the United States, Italy and Spain. T cells, B-cell-depleted T cells, or PBMCs supplied cDNA or gDNA.

Study processing details: Estimated nucleated cell counts came from reference gene primer amplification. This table comes from immunoSEQ multiplex PCR, and its TCRdb copy is limited to in-frame clones, with some not included. That table gives V, J and clone size, and the DNA gave D and trimming. The sample shows about 98,000 clones, 82% of them seen only once. The CDR3 runs 12 residues. The germline CDR1 and CDR2 sequences are LGHNA and YNFKEQ. V shed 0 bases and J shed 10 bases, with 6 bases lying between them. The source is a man in his sixties or seventies with active or convalescent COVID-19. This chain links TRBV4-2 with TRBJ1-4; D unclear. The specimen sequenced was peripheral blood. The chain's CDR3 is CASSQDDRKLFF. The CDR3 DNA is TGTGCCAGCAGCCAAGATGATAGAAAACTGTTTTTT.